Sequencing of this T cell receptor beta chain was carried out in a study of neurological immune-mediated disorders. Study-wide points: No expanded-clone CDR3 amino acid sequence recurred across subjects, suggesting private TCR-beta repertoires. The most TCR clonal expansion was seen in HTLV-1-associated myelopathy, and the least was seen in multiple sclerosis, which fell below healthy controls.

Each TCR transcript was tagged with a 10-nucleotide random UMI during 5'RACE. TCRdb analysed the 5' RACE reads with MiXCR anew, one entry per CDR3 protein. This table has 40,000 to 45,000 distinct CDR3 sequences, roughly 6% appearing once. This CDR3 contains 19 residues. Per germline, CDR1 SGHTA and CDR2 FQGNSA. J gave up 0 bases and V 5 bases, and 14 bases lay outside the gene matches. For sorted libraries, the input was around 1 million CD4+ or CD8+ T cells. The table lists this clonotype with many counts. The antigen remains unidentified. The V and J genes are TRBV7-2 and TRBJ2-3, with 10 nucleotides matching TRBD2. The specimen was CD4+ T cells from blood. The clonotype originates from a middle-aged woman in good health. The chain's CDR3 is CASSTTWGTTSGSTDTQYF. CDR3 nucleotides: TGTGCCAGCAGCACCACATGGGGGACGACTAGCGGGAGCACAGATACGCAGTATTTT.